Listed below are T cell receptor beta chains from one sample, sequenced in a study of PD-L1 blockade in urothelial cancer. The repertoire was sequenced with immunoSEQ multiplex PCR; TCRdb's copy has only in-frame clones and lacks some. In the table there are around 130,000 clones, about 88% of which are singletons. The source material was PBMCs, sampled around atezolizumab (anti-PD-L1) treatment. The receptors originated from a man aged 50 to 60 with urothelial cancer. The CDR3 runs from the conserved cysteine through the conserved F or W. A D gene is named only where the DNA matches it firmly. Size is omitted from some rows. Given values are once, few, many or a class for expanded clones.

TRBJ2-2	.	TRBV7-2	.	CASSTGSMTTGELFF	TGTGCCAGCAGCACCGGGAGTATGACCACCGGGGAGCTGTTTTTT
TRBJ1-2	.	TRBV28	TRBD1	CASSSQGALGYTF	TGTGCCAGCAGTTCACAGGGGGCGCTTGGCTACACCTTC
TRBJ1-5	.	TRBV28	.	CASTPGPRADQPQHF	TGTGCCAGCACCCCCGGGCCCAGGGCGGACCAGCCCCAGCATTTT
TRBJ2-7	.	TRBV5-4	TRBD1	CASSRAGGNRYEQYF	TGTGCCAGCAGCAGAGCAGGGGGAAATCGCTACGAGCAGTACTTC
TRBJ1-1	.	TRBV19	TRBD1	CASPGGSGEAFF	TGTGCCAGTCCAGGGGGTTCGGGTGAAGCTTTCTTT
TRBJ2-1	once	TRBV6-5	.	CASSYAPGTDYNEQFF	TGTGCCAGCAGTTACGCGCCCGGGACTGACTACAATGAGCAGTTCTTC
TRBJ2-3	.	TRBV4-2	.	CASSRLQEDTQYF	TGTGCCAGCAGCCGCCTACAGGAGGATACGCAGTATTTT
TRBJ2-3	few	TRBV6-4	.	CASSDTQGRTQYF	TGTGCCAGCAGTGACACCCAGGGGCGTACGCAGTATTTT
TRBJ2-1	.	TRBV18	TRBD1	CASSISDRGFVNEQFF	TGTGCCAGCTCTATCTCCGACAGGGGATTCGTCAATGAGCAGTTCTTC
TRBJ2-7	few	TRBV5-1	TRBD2	CASTPSGTSYEQYF	TGCGCCAGCACCCCGAGCGGGACCTCCTACGAGCAGTACTTC
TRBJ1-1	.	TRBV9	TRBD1	CASSEVRQGGDTEAFF	TGTGCCAGCAGCGAAGTGAGACAGGGGGGAGACACTGAAGCTTTCTTT
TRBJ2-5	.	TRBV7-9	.	CASSTLGGQETQYF	TGTGCCAGCAGCACTTTGGGAGGCCAAGAGACCCAGTACTTC
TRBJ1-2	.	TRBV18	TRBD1	CASQTLQGSGGGYTF	TGTGCCAGCCAAACCCTACAGGGGAGTGGAGGAGGCTACACCTTC
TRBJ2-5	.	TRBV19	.	CASKLKTQYF	TGTGCCAGTAAGCTGAAGACCCAGTACTTC
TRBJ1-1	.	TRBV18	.	CASSRREMGTEAFF	TGTGCCAGCTCACGCCGGGAAATGGGCACTGAAGCTTTCTTT
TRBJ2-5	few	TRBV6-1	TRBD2	CASSGAGGWETQYF	TGTGCCAGCAGTGGGGCGGGGGGCTGGGAGACCCAGTACTTC
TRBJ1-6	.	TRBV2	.	CASRDSSYNSPLHF	TGTGCCAGCAGAGACAGCTCCTATAATTCACCCCTCCACTTT
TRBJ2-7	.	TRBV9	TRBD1	CASSATGAYEQYF	TGTGCCAGCAGCGCGACAGGGGCCTACGAGCAGTACTTC
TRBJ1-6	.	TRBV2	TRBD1	CASSARDSNSPLHF	TGTGCCAGCAGTGCCCGGGACAGTAATTCACCCCTCCACTTT
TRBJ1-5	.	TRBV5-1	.	CASSSGEGNQPQHF	TGCGCCAGCAGCTCTGGAGAGGGCAATCAGCCCCAGCATTTT
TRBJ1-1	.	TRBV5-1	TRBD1	CASSLQGSNTEAFF	TGCGCCAGCAGCTTACAGGGGTCGAACACTGAAGCTTTCTTT
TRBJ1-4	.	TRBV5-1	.	CASSLAGNDEKLFF	TGCGCCAGCAGCTTGGCAGGGAATGATGAAAAACTGTTTTTT
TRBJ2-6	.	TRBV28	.	CASNFQATGYFGANVLTF	TGTGCCAGCAATTTCCAGGCGACCGGATACTTTGGGGCCAACGTCCTGACTTTC
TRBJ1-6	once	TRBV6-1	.	CASLGEGGPLHF	TGTGCCAGCCTCGGGGAAGGCGGACCCCTCCACTTT
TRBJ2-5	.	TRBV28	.	CASSLGGITGGTQYF	TGTGCCAGCAGTTTGGGGGGTATCACTGGGGGGACCCAGTACTTC
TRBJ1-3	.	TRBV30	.	CAWSPGTEGNTIYF	TGTGCCTGGAGCCCCGGGACTGAGGGAAACACCATATATTTT
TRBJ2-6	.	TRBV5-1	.	CASSLQGTGANVLTF	TGCGCCAGCAGCTTACAGGGCACTGGGGCCAACGTCCTGACTTTC
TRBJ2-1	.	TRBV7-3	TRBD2	CASSRGLGSYNEQFF	TGTGCCAGCAGCCGGGGACTAGGTTCCTACAATGAGCAGTTCTTC
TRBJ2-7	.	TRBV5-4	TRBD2	CASSERGLAGEQYF	TGTGCCAGCAGCGAACGGGGACTAGCGGGAGAGCAGTACTTC
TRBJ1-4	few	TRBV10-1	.	CASSESTAWGEKLFF	TGCGCCAGCAGTGAGTCGACAGCTTGGGGTGAAAAACTGTTTTTT
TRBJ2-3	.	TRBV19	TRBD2	CATSSGRGTDTQYF	TGTGCCACCTCTAGCGGGAGGGGCACAGATACGCAGTATTTT
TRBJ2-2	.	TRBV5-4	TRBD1	CASSSYGGQGHTGELFF	TGTGCCAGCAGCTCATACGGGGGACAGGGACACACCGGGGAGCTGTTTTTT
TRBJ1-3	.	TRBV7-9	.	CASSSTVATIYF	TGTGCCAGCAGTTCGACAGTTGCCACCATATATTTT
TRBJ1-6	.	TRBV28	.	CASSFRTPNSPLHF	TGTGCCAGCAGTTTTAGAACTCCTAATTCACCCCTCCACTTT
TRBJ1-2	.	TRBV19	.	CASRFPSMVYGYTF	TGTGCCAGTAGATTTCCCAGTATGGTCTATGGCTACACCTTC
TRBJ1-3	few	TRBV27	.	CASSSGGRFDTIYF	TGTGCCAGCAGTTCGGGGGGGCGCTTTGACACCATATATTTT
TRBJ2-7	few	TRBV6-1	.	CASSLLDEQYF	TGTGCCAGCAGCCTTTTAGACGAGCAGTACTTC
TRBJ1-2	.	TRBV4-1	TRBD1	CASSQEPDRLYGYTF	TGCGCCAGCAGCCAAGAACCGGACAGGCTCTATGGCTACACCTTC
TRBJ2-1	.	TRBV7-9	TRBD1	CASIQRDRDYNEQFF	TGTGCCAGCATCCAACGGGACAGGGACTACAATGAGCAGTTCTTC
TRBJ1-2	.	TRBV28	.	CASRVNRGYTF	TGTGCCAGCAGGGTTAACAGAGGCTACACCTTC
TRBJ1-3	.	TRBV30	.	CAWSVGWNTIYF	TGTGCCTGGAGTGTCGGTTGGAACACCATATATTTT
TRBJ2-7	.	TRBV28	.	CASRSGPYEQYF	TGTGCCAGCAGGTCAGGCCCCTACGAGCAGTACTTC